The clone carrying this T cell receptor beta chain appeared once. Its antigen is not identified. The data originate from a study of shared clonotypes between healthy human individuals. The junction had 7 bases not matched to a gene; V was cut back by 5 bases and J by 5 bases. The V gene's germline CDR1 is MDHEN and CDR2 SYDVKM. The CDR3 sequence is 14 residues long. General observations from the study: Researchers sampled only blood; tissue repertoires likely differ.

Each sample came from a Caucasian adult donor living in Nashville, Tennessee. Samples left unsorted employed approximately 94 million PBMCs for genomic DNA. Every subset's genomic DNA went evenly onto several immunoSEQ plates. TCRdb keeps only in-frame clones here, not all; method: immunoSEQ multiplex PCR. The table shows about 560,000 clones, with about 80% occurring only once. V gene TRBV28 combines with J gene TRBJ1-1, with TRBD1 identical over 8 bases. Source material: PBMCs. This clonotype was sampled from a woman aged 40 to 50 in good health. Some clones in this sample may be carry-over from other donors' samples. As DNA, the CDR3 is TGTGCCAGCAGTCTCCAGGGGGCGCGTACTGAAGCTTTCTTT. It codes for CASSLQGARTEAFF.